Each of the 26 T cell receptor beta chains below was sequenced from the same sample in a study of OX40 agonist ivuxolimab in advanced cancers. The method was immunoSEQ multiplex PCR; TCRdb's version includes in-frame clones alone and lacks a portion of them. The sample shows about 160,000 clones, 94% of them seen only once. The sequencing used CD4+ or CD8+ T cells sorted from blood, collected in a trial of the OX40 agonist ivuxolimab. These receptors came from an adult with an advanced solid tumor such as melanoma, head and neck, liver or kidney cancer.

CDR3 loop: CASSLEAGAEQFF. The DNA for the CDR3 is TGTGCCAGCAGCTTGGAAGCGGGAGCTGAGCAGTTCTTC. This rearrangement joins TRBV7-9 to TRBJ2-1; 8 nucleotides match TRBD2. The CDR3 runs 13 residues. CDR1 is SEHNR, CDR2 FQNEAQ, per germline (reference sequence). V lost 3 bases and J lost 9; bases outside the gene matches: 4.

V gene TRBV18 combines with J gene TRBJ1-2; D unclear. The V end was cut by 3 bases, the J end by 1 base, with 9 bases between. The CDR3 length is 14 residues. Germline CDR1 is KGHSH and CDR2 is LQKENI. The CDR3 is CASSPQALNYGYTF. CDR3 DNA sequence: TGTGCCAGCTCACCTCAGGCCCTTAACTATGGCTACACCTTC.

The chain links TRBV18 to TRBJ1-3, with D perhaps TRBD1 (6 bases). Germline CDR1 and CDR2: KGHSH and LQKENI. The CDR3 is 14 amino acids. The V end lost 3 bases, the J end lost 4 bases, and 10 bases lay between the germline ends. The CDR3 spells CASSPDSAGNTIYF. The DNA of the CDR3 is TGTGCCAGCTCACCGGACAGCGCCGGAAACACCATATATTTT. Based on the CDR3 plus reference TRBV18 and TRBJ1-3, the full variable domain is NAGVMQNPRHLVRRRGQEARLRCSPMKGHSHVYWYRQLPEEGLKFMVYLQKENIIDESGMPKERFSAEFPKEGPSILRIQQVVRGDSAAYFCASSPDSAGNTIYFGEGSWLTVV.

This clone was picked up one time. The CDR3 sequence: CASSRSQGLNEKLFF. CDR3 nucleotide sequence: TGCGCCAGCAGTCGGAGCCAGGGGCTTAATGAAAAACTGTTTTTT. This chain joins TRBV5-1 and TRBJ1-4, with D possibly matching TRBD1 (6 bases). Deletions cut 5 bases from V and 4 bases from J, with 15 bases between. The CDR3 is 15 amino acids. Germline V gene lookup returns CDR1 SGHRS and CDR2 YFSETQ. The variable domain in full, with the rest retrieved from reference TRBV5-1 and TRBJ1-4, is KAGVTQTPRYLIKTRGQQVTLSCSPISGHRSVSWYQQTPGQGLQFLFEYFSETQRNKGNFPGRFSGRQFSNSRSEMNVSTLELGDSALYLCASSRSQGLNEKLFFGSGTQLSVL.

This chain links TRBV6-5 with TRBJ2-7, with a weak D call TRBD1 (5 bases). The V gene lost 8 bases and the J gene lost 1 base, with 9 bases spanning the gap. The germline V gene has CDR1 MNHEY and CDR2 SVGAGI. The CDR3 covers 12 residues. CDR3 nucleotide sequence: TGTGCCAGCGAGACAGAGTCCTACGAGCAGTACTTC. Translation gives CASETESYEQYF.

The chain carries TRBV5-1 and TRBJ2-3; D may be TRBD2 (5 bases). The CDR3 runs to 15 residues. Germline assignment: CDR1 SGHRS and CDR2 YFSETQ. Trimming stripped 2 bases from V and 0 bases from J, with 10 bases between. For the CDR3, the DNA is TGCGCCAGCAGCTTTGGTGGACTTAGCACAGATACGCAGTATTTT. Protein sequence: CASSFGGLSTDTQYF.

This rearrangement joins TRBV7-8 to TRBJ1-5; TRBD1 aligns across 7 bases. The CDR3 is made up of 16 amino acids. CDR1 is SGHVS and CDR2 is FQNEAQ in the germline V gene. Unmatched junction bases numbered 6, after V lost 1 base and J lost 3 bases. The chain's CDR3 is CASSLEGRGFNQPQHF. CDR3 bases: TGTGCCAGCAGCTTAGAAGGCAGGGGGTTCAATCAGCCCCAGCATTTT. The full variable domain, with the rest looked up from reference TRBV7-8 and TRBJ1-5, is GAGVSQSPRYKVAKRGQDVALRCDPISGHVSLFWYQQALGQGPEFLTYFQNEAQLDKSGLPSDRFFAERPEGSVSTLKIQRTQQEDSAVYLCASSLEGRGFNQPQHFGDGTRLSIL.

V and J are TRBV4-1 and TRBJ2-7; possible D gene TRBD2, 6 bases. With 1 base removed from V and 7 bases from J, the gap between germline ends came to 14 bases. CDR1 is MGHRA and CDR2 is YSYEKL in the germline V gene. The CDR3 extends over 14 amino acids. CDR3 nucleotide sequence: TGCGCCAGCAGCCAAGGGTGGGGACTTCAGGAGCAGTACTTC. Translation: CASSQGWGLQEQYF.

This clone was detected only once. The genes are TRBV25-1 and TRBJ1-2, with a weak D call TRBD1 (6 bases). Germline V gives CDR1 MGHDK, CDR2 SYGVNS. The CDR3 totals 14 residues. V lost 6 bases to trimming and J lost 2 bases, with 13 bases between them. DNA for the CDR3: TGTGCCAGCAGCGCCACAGGGTTAAACTATGGCTACACCTTC. The encoded protein is CASSATGLNYGYTF.

This chain joins TRBV27 and TRBJ1-4; 9 bases line up with TRBD1. Trimming took 0 bases from V and 7 from J; bases not matched to a gene: 6. The CDR3 spans 16 residues. Germline-derived CDR1 and CDR2 are MNHEY and SMNVEV (reference sequence). The CDR3 reads CASSLSRDRDREKLFF. The DNA of the CDR3 is TGTGCCAGCAGTTTATCTAGGGACAGGGATCGTGAAAAACTGTTTTTT.

The rearrangement uses TRBV7-8 and TRBJ2-7; TRBD1 or TRBD2 may be the D gene (5 bases each). Per germline, CDR1 SGHVS and CDR2 FQNEAQ. CDR3 length: 14 residues. Trimming took 3 bases from V and 2 from J, leaving 11 bases between them. The chain's CDR3 is CASSFEGLTYEQYF. CDR3 bases: TGTGCCAGCAGCTTCGAGGGGCTTACCTACGAGCAGTACTTC.

The chain has TRBV19 and TRBJ1-2; D possibly corresponds to TRBD1 (6 bases). Germline lookup yields CDR1 LNHDA and CDR2 SQIVND (reference sequence). The CDR3 is 16 residues long. V was clipped by 7 bases and J by 0 bases, with 18 bases between them. CDR3 nucleotides: TGTGCCAGTATATCCCCGGGGGCCGAAGCTAACTATGGCTACACCTTC. Translation gives CASISPGAEANYGYTF.

The J gene is TRBJ2-7, the V gene TRBV19; TRBD1 or TRBD2 may be the D gene (5 bases each). Germline CDR1 LNHDA, CDR2 SQIVND (reference sequence). Trimming removed 3 bases at V and 6 bases at J, with 18 bases between. The CDR3 runs 15 residues. The CDR3 protein is CASSIRGSWGVEQYF. In DNA, the CDR3 is TGTGCCAGTAGTATTCGGGGATCCTGGGGCGTCGAGCAGTACTTC.

The CDR3: CASSLAPDREETQYF. CDR3 nucleotides: TGCGCCAGCAGCTTGGCCCCGGACAGGGAGGAGACCCAGTACTTC. The chain employs TRBV5-1 and TRBJ2-5; 8 bases are a match to TRBD1. This CDR3 has 15 amino acids. The germline gives CDR1 SGHRS, CDR2 YFSETQ. V trimming: 0 bases; J trimming: 5 bases; junction bases outside the gene matches: 6.

The V gene is TRBV6-5, the J gene TRBJ1-1; no reliable D call. V shed 2 bases and J shed 3 bases, with 16 bases lying between them. This CDR3 comprises 16 residues. Germline CDR1 and CDR2: MNHEY and SVGAGI. The CDR3 DNA reads as TGTGCCAGCAGTTACACGGCGGGTCTCAGCTACACTGAAGCTTTCTTT. This translates into CASSYTAGLSYTEAFF.

This clone was observed a single time. The chain joins TRBV19 to TRBJ1-2; 7 bases agree with TRBD1. Losses at the gene ends were 5 bases for V and 5 bases for J; bases not matched to a gene: 8. CDR1 LNHDA and CDR2 SQIVND come from the germline V gene (reference sequence). The CDR3 totals 14 residues. For the CDR3, the DNA is TGTGCCAGTAGTCCGACAGGGCAAGGGTATGGCTACACCTTC. Residues: CASSPTGQGYGYTF.

The chain employs TRBV5-6 and TRBJ1-6, with TRBD1 as a possible D gene (5 bases). The germline V gene encodes CDR1 SGHDT and CDR2 YYEEEE. The CDR3 totals 15 residues. Trimming left V 0 bases short and J 9 bases short, with 13 bases between. CDR3 in amino acids: CASSLARDGTSPLHF. DNA for the CDR3: TGTGCCAGCAGCTTGGCACGGGACGGAACTTCACCCCTCCACTTT. The full variable domain, completed using reference TRBV5-6 and TRBJ1-6, is DAGVTQSPTHLIKTRGQQVTLRCSPKSGHDTVSWYQQALGQGPQFIFQYYEEEERQRGNFPDRFSGHQFPNYSSELNVNALLLGDSALYLCASSLARDGTSPLHFGNGTRLTVT.

The chain recombines TRBV2 with TRBJ1-1; D call uncertain. The CDR3 extends over 13 amino acids. Germline V gene sequence: CDR1 SNHLY, CDR2 FYNNEI. V lost 4 bases and J 1 base, leaving 7 bases between the germline ends. Written as DNA, the CDR3 is TGTGCCAGCAGTGGGGCGGAGAACACTGAAGCTTTCTTT. Translation gives CASSGAENTEAFF.

The chain joins TRBV10-1 to TRBJ2-3; 12 bases are shared with TRBD2. After removal of 4 bases from V and 6 bases from J, the junction contained 5 bases not matched to a gene. Germline lookup yields CDR1 WNHNN and CDR2 SYGVQD (reference sequence). The CDR3 runs 15 residues. This chain's CDR3 is CASSARLAGEDTQYF. DNA of the CDR3: TGCGCCAGCAGTGCTCGACTAGCGGGGGAGGATACGCAGTATTTT.

The rearrangement joins TRBV4-2 to TRBJ2-1; TRBD2 matches at 15 bases. The germline V gene encodes CDR1 LGHNA and CDR2 YNFKEQ. Trimming cost V 4 bases and J 9 bases; bases outside gene matches: 7. The CDR3 has 16 amino acids. This chain's CDR3 is CASSLRTSGGAGEQFF. DNA of the CDR3: TGTGCCAGCAGCCTCCGGACTAGCGGGGGGGCTGGTGAGCAGTTCTTC.

The genes are TRBV28 and TRBJ1-2; TRBD1 might be the D (5 bases). The CDR3 covers 13 residues. Trimming stripped 6 bases from V and 14 bases from J, with 22 bases between. CDR1 MDHEN and CDR2 SYDVKM come from the germline V gene. CDR3 in DNA: TGTGCCAGCAGCTCAACACAGACAAGGGGTTGGACCTTC. Protein product: CASSSTQTRGWTF.

The chain employs TRBV5-1 and TRBJ2-1; D not certain. Germline V gene sequence: CDR1 SGHRS, CDR2 YFSETQ. V shed 2 bases and J shed 9 bases, with 9 bases lying between them. CDR3 length: 12 amino acids. The CDR3 bases are TGCGCCAGCAGCTTTCTTAATGGTGAGCAGTTCTTC. Residues: CASSFLNGEQFF.

The chain has TRBV6-1 and TRBJ2-7; no definite D call. The V gene lost 4 bases and the J gene lost 3 bases, with 4 bases spanning the gap. CDR1 and CDR2 (germline): MNHNS, SASEGT. The CDR3 extends over 11 amino acids. For the CDR3, the DNA is TGTGCCAGCAGTGGTATCTACGAGCAGTACTTC. It specifies CASSGIYEQYF.

To note about this clone: This specimen includes other DNA sequences encoding the same CDR3. In nucleotides, the CDR3 is TGTGCCATCAGTGATCAGGGGGGAGGGCAGCCCCAGCATTTT. Protein product: CAISDQGGGQPQHF. V usage is TRBV10-3 and J usage is TRBJ1-5; 7 nucleotides match TRBD1. V gave up 3 bases and J gave up 7 bases; unmatched junction bases: 6. CDR3 length: 14 residues. Germline CDR1 and CDR2: ENHRY and SYGVKD.

This rearrangement joins TRBV19 to TRBJ2-3; maybe TRBD2 (6 bases). V gave up 10 bases and J gave up 0 bases, with 14 bases separating them. Looked up from germline, CDR1 is LNHDA and CDR2 is SQIVND (reference sequence). This CDR3 contains 14 residues. The CDR3 reads CATGDSGSTDTQYF. CDR3 DNA: TGTGCCACCGGGGACTCGGGTAGCACAGATACGCAGTATTTT.

The V gene is TRBV7-2, the J gene TRBJ1-2, with D possibly being TRBD1 (5 bases). The CDR3 has 13 amino acids. Trimming removed 1 base from V and 8 bases from J, with 11 bases in between. The germline V gene has CDR1 SGHTA and CDR2 FQGNSA. DNA of the CDR3: TGTGCCAGCAGCTTAGAAGGGGCGGGAGGCTACACCTTC. Translated: CASSLEGAGGYTF.